This TCR beta chain originates from a study of blood T cell repertoires in COVID-19. As for the study in general: Material from acute and convalescent COVID-19 was sourced from the United States, Italy and Spain. Sample material is recorded as cDNA or gDNA derived from T cells, B-cell-depleted T cells, or PBMCs.

CDR3 length: 15 amino acids. Between the trimmed V and J ends, which lost 2 bases and 5 bases, there was a span of 12 bases. From germline, CDR1 is KGHSH and CDR2 LQKENI. Study processing details: The assay estimated nucleated cells by amplifying reference gene primers. The repertoire was sequenced with immunoSEQ multiplex PCR; TCRdb's copy has only in-frame clones and lacks some. V, J and clone size were drawn from that table, and D and trimming were deduced from the DNA. The sample yields 40,000 to 60,000 clones, more than 85% seen once. The V and J genes are TRBV18 and TRBJ2-2; possibly TRBD2 for D (5 bases). The clonotype was recovered from a man aged 40-50 years with active COVID-19. The specimen was peripheral blood. The CDR3 protein is CASSPVYPGTGELFF. CDR3 DNA sequence: TGTGCCAGCTCACCAGTCTATCCGGGGACCGGGGAGCTGTTTTTT.